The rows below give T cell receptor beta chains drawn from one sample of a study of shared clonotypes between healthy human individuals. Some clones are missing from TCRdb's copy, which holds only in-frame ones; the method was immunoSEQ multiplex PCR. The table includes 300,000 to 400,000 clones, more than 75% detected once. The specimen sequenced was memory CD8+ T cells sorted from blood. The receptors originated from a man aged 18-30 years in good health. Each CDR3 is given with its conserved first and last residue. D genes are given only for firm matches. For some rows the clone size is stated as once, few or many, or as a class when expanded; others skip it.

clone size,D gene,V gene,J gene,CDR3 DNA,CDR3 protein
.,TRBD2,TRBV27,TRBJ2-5,TGTGCCAGCAGTTCCGGACTAGCGGGAGGCGGGGAGACCCAGTACTTC,CASSSGLAGGGETQYF
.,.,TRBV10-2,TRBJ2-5,TGCGCCAGTCTGGCCAATAGACTAGAGACCCAGTACTTC,CASLANRLETQYF
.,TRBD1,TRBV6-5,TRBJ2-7,TGTGCCAGCAGTTACGAGGGACAGTTCAACGAGCAGTACTTC,CASSYEGQFNEQYF
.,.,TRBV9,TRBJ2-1,TGTGCCAGCAGCGCCGGGACGGTAGACAATGAGCAGTTCTTC,CASSAGTVDNEQFF
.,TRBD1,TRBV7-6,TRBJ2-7,TGTGCCAGCAGCTTAGCTAGCCGGGGACAGGAGGTCGACTACGAGCAGTACTTC,CASSLASRGQEVDYEQYF
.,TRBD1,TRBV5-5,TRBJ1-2,TGTGCCAGCAGCCCCTACGAATCGCGGACAGGGGGCCGGTATGGCTACACCTTC,CASSPYESRTGGRYGYTF
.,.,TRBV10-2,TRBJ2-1,TGCGCCAGCAGTGAGTTCCCGAGGGGTGGTGAGCAGTTCTTC,CASSEFPRGGEQFF
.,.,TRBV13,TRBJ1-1,TGTGCCAGCAGCTTAGAAGGTTCAGGGAACACTGAAGCTTTCTTT,CASSLEGSGNTEAFF
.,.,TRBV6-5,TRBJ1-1,TGTGCCAGCAGTCGAATAGGCGCTCCAGGTACTGAAGCTTTCTTT,CASSRIGAPGTEAFF
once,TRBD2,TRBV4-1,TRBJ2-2,TGCGCCAGCAGCCAATCGGGCAGTCCGGTAGCGGGAGATGCCGGGGAGCTGTTTTTT,CASSQSGSPVAGDAGELFF
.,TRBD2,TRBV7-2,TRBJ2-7,TGTGCCAGCCAACGACTAGCGGGTATTACTTCCTACGAGCAGTACTTC,CASQRLAGITSYEQYF
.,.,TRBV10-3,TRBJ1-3,TGTGCCATCAGTGAGCACGCCGGGACACTCGGAAACACCATATATTTT,CAISEHAGTLGNTIYF
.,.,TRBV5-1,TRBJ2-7,TGCGCCAGCAGCCCAGGGTGGGGGCCCGCCTACGAGCAGTACTTC,CASSPGWGPAYEQYF